These 25 T cell receptor beta chains were sequenced from one sample in a study of shared clonotypes between healthy human individuals. Terminally differentiated effector memory CD45RA+ cells were excluded by CCR7 positive selection of CD45RO-negative cells. The data were produced by immunoSEQ multiplex PCR, yet TCRdb's version contains in-frame clones alone and is incomplete. This sample has just over 2,000,000 clones, with roughly 95% found just once. Sequencing was carried out using naive CD8+ T cells sorted from blood. The receptors shown here come from a man younger than 35 in good health.

As concerns this clone: In the same sample, other DNA sequences code for this CDR3. The chain has TRBV27 and TRBJ2-7; 9 bases match TRBD1. Germline CDR1 MNHEY, CDR2 SMNVEV (reference sequence). With 4 bases clipped from V and 2 bases from J, the junction kept 3 bases outside the gene matches. CDR3 length: 14 residues. The CDR3 nucleotides are TGTGCCAGCAGTTGGACAGGGGTTCCCTACGAGCAGTACTTC. This encodes CASSWTGVPYEQYF.

This clone was seen once. The same CDR3 also results from other DNA sequences found in this sample. This chain links TRBV10-3 with TRBJ2-3; unclear D gene. V lost 3 bases to trimming and J lost 0 bases, with 4 bases between them. Germline values: CDR1 ENHRY, CDR2 SYGVKD. The CDR3 consists of 13 residues. Written as DNA, the CDR3 is TGTGCCATCAGTGATACTAGCACAGATACGCAGTATTTT. It translates to CAISDTSTDTQYF.

V is TRBV6-1 and J is TRBJ1-4; D call uncertain. Trimming cost V 2 bases and J 7 bases, with 11 bases left between them. CDR1 and CDR2 (germline): MNHNS, SASEGT. This CDR3 is built from 14 residues. The CDR3 region is CASSELFPFEKLFF. CDR3 bases: TGTGCCAGCAGTGAACTGTTTCCATTTGAAAAACTGTTTTTT.

Comments on this clone: The CDR3 does not close with the conserved phenylalanine or tryptophan, likely indicating a read error. Because the CDR3's place on the DNA is in doubt, the DNA is left out and the CDR3 is given as listed by TCRdb. The rearrangement links TRBV9 to TRBJ1-1. Germline CDR1 is SGDLS and CDR2 is YYNGEE. The CDR3 is 11 residues long, ends included. The CDR3 region is CASSVERTHLG.

The chain links TRBV19 to TRBJ2-3; D unresolved. Trimming shortened V by 5 bases and J by 2 bases, and 8 bases separated the two germline ends. Germline V lookup: CDR1 LNHDA, CDR2 SQIVND (reference sequence). The CDR3 covers 13 residues. The CDR3, as DNA: TGTGCCAGTAGTCCCATCCACACAGATACGCAGTATTTT. Its translation is CASSPIHTDTQYF.

As concerns this clone: One end of the junction varies from germline; a read error may be responsible. This chain joins TRBV6-6 and TRBJ1-4; D is uncertain. Germline V gene lookup returns CDR1 MNHNY and CDR2 SVGAGI (reference sequence). This CDR3 comprises 13 residues. CDR3 bases: TGCGCCACGGCGGACCGTATCAGTGAAAAACTGTTTTTT. This encodes CATADRISEKLFF.

This chain connects TRBV7-9 to TRBJ2-7; 9 positions agree with TRBD2. The CDR3 is made up of 16 amino acids. Germline loops: CDR1 SEHNR, CDR2 FQNEAQ (reference sequence). V shed 1 base and J 2 bases; nucleotides not matched to a gene: 6. The CDR3, as DNA: TGTGCCAGCAGCTTAGGCCTAGCGGGACTAACCTACGAGCAGTACTTC. Its protein is CASSLGLAGLTYEQYF.

The V gene is TRBV25-1, the J gene TRBJ2-5, with D uncertain. CDR1 and CDR2 from the germline V gene are MGHDK and SYGVNS. The V gene lost 1 base and the J gene lost 6 bases, with 9 bases spanning the gap. CDR3 length: 13 residues. As DNA, the CDR3 is TGTGCCAGCAGTGAATTATTGGTGCAGACCCAGTACTTC. Translating it yields CASSELLVQTQYF.

The genes are TRBV14 and TRBJ2-2; no reliable D call. The CDR3 runs to 17 residues. Trimming pared 0 bases from V and 0 bases from J, leaving 11 bases between. In germline, CDR1 is SGHDN, CDR2 FVKESK. CDR3 DNA: TGTGCCAGCAGCCAAGATGTCGGTTTAGCGAACACCGGGGAGCTGTTTTTT. As protein: CASSQDVGLANTGELFF.

About this clone: The sample holds other DNA sequences that translate to the same CDR3. The V call is TRBV9, the J call TRBJ1-5; a weak D match, TRBD1 (6 bases). Per germline, CDR1 SGDLS and CDR2 YYNGEE. The V end lost 0 bases, the J end lost 7 bases, and 14 bases lay between the germline ends. The CDR3 runs to 15 residues. CDR3 coding DNA: TGTGCCAGCAGCGTAGGAGGGGGGGGAGGCCAGCCCCAGCATTTT. Protein: CASSVGGGGGQPQHF.

The chain recombines TRBV7-9 with TRBJ1-6; weak D call: TRBD1 (6 bases). Germline loops: CDR1 SEHNR, CDR2 FQNEAQ (reference sequence). The CDR3 length is 16 residues. Trimming removed 5 bases from V and 6 bases from J, with 17 bases in between. As DNA, the CDR3 is TGTGCCAGCAGCCCCCGAGGGGGAGGACTTAATTCACCCCTCCACTTT. Its protein is CASSPRGGGLNSPLHF.

This clone was observed a single time. This sequence joins TRBV4-3 and TRBJ2-3; 11 bases are a match to TRBD2. Germline assignment: CDR1 LGHNA and CDR2 YSLEER. J gave up 5 bases and V 0 bases, and 4 bases lay outside the gene matches. The CDR3 spans 16 residues. The CDR3 reads CASSQELAGVGDTQYF. CDR3 in DNA: TGCGCCAGCAGCCAAGAACTAGCGGGAGTAGGAGATACGCAGTATTTT.

This clone was recorded at least ten times. Other DNA sequences in the sample encode the same CDR3. The V and J genes are TRBV30 and TRBJ1-6; unclear D gene. Trimming stripped 0 bases from V and 11 bases from J, with 5 bases between. There are 11 residues in the CDR3. Germline V gives CDR1 GTSNPN, CDR2 SVGIG (reference sequence). Here the CDR3 DNA reads TGTGCCTGGAGTGTAAATCCACCCCTCCACTTT. This gives the protein CAWSVNPPLHF. Looking up the rest from reference TRBV30 and TRBJ1-6 gives the full variable domain: SQTIHQWPATLVQPVGSPLSLECTVEGTSNPNLYWYRQAAGRGLQLLFYSVGIGQISSEVPQNLSASRPQDRQFILSSKKLLLSDSGFYLCAWSVNPPLHFGNGTRLTVT.

The V and J genes are TRBV6-6 and TRBJ2-7; TRBD1 matches 9 bases. V shed 6 bases, J shed 3 bases, and the junction held 9 bases outside the gene matches. This CDR3 spans 15 amino acids. The germline V gene encodes CDR1 MNHNY and CDR2 SVGAGI (reference sequence). DNA of the CDR3: TGTGCCAGCAGACCCCAGGGACAGGGCAGCTACGAGCAGTACTTC. Translation: CASRPQGQGSYEQYF.

V gene TRBV11-2 combines with J gene TRBJ2-5; TRBD2 matches at 7 bases. The CDR3 totals 15 residues. V shed 5 bases and J 5 bases; nucleotides not matched to a gene: 11. Per the germline V gene, CDR1 is SGHAT and CDR2 is FQNNGV. CDR3 sequence reads: CASSGSGGAGETQYF. CDR3 DNA: TGTGCCAGCAGCGGATCGGGAGGCGCCGGGGAGACCCAGTACTTC. Supplemented by reference TRBV11-2 and TRBJ2-5, the full variable domain reads EAGVAQSPRYKIIEKRQSVAFWCNPISGHATLYWYQQILGQGPKLLIQFQNNGVVDDSQLPKDRFSAERLKGVDSTLKIQPAKLEDSAVYLCASSGSGGAGETQYFGPGTRLLVL.

This sequence joins TRBV11-2 and TRBJ2-3; no definite D call. Germline loops: CDR1 SGHAT, CDR2 FQNNGV. V was pared by 6 bases and J by 0 bases, with 16 bases between. The CDR3 is made up of 16 amino acids. CDR3 sequence (DNA): TGTGCCAGCAGAGTGGGCGCATCAACTAGCACAGATACGCAGTATTTT. Its translation: CASRVGASTSTDTQYF.

On this clone itself: Other DNA sequences in the same sample also yield this CDR3. Here the CDR3 reads CASSDLGWEQYF. CDR3 DNA sequence: TGTGCCAGCAGTGACCTGGGTTGGGAGCAGTACTTC. The rearrangement uses TRBV2 and TRBJ2-7; D is unresolved. The CDR3 runs to 12 residues. Germline values: CDR1 SNHLY, CDR2 FYNNEI. V lost 3 bases to trimming and J lost 7 bases, with 10 bases between them.

The V and J genes are TRBV30 and TRBJ2-5; D unresolved. Germline lookup yields CDR1 GTSNPN and CDR2 SVGIG (reference sequence). This CDR3 spans 12 amino acids. V shed 0 bases and J shed 5 bases, with 7 bases lying between them. The CDR3 DNA reads TGTGCCTGGAGTGTATGGGATGAGACCCAGTACTTC. Its translation: CAWSVWDETQYF. Full variable domain (outside the CDR3, taken from reference TRBV30 and TRBJ2-5): SQTIHQWPATLVQPVGSPLSLECTVEGTSNPNLYWYRQAAGRGLQLLFYSVGIGQISSEVPQNLSASRPQDRQFILSSKKLLLSDSGFYLCAWSVWDETQYFGPGTRLLVL.

The chain employs TRBV19 and TRBJ1-5, with TRBD1 as a possible D gene (5 bases). Germline V gives CDR1 LNHDA, CDR2 SQIVND (reference sequence). CDR3 length: 13 residues. The ends were cut back, 5 bases at V and 7 bases at J, with 12 bases in the middle. The chain's CDR3 is CASSPAWGQPQHF. In DNA, the CDR3 is TGTGCCAGTAGTCCGGCCTGGGGGCAGCCCCAGCATTTT.

The V gene is TRBV5-1, the J gene TRBJ2-1, with 9 bases aligning to TRBD1. V gave up 0 bases and J gave up 2 bases; unmatched junction bases: 9. Germline-derived CDR1 and CDR2 are SGHRS and YFSETQ. The CDR3 has 18 amino acids. DNA of the CDR3: TGCGCCAGCAGCTTGGAAGGCGGGACAGGGAGTACCTACAATGAGCAGTTCTTC. This sequence encodes CASSLEGGTGSTYNEQFF.

The CDR3 spells CASSQDRRVNYGYTF. DNA of the CDR3: TGCGCCAGCAGCCAAGATCGTCGGGTCAACTATGGCTACACCTTC. The chain has TRBV4-1 and TRBJ1-2; D is unresolved. The CDR3 covers 15 residues. Germline CDR1 is MGHRA and CDR2 is YSYEKL. The V and J ends lost 0 bases and 2 bases respectively, with 10 bases between them.

The chain combines TRBV2 with TRBJ2-3; D unresolved. The V gene's germline CDR1 is SNHLY and CDR2 FYNNEI. This CDR3 is 14 amino acids long. V lost 2 bases to trimming and J lost 6 bases, with 12 bases between them. CDR3 in amino acids: CASSERVALDTQYF. CDR3 bases: TGTGCCAGCAGTGAAAGGGTGGCTCTGGATACGCAGTATTTT.

Worth noting for this clone: Other DNA sequences from this sample encode an identical CDR3 as well. The V and J genes are TRBV7-9 and TRBJ2-5; D could derive from TRBD1 or TRBD2 (5 bases each). V was shortened by 1 base and J by 5 bases, with 8 bases between the two germline ends. Germline assignment: CDR1 SEHNR and CDR2 FQNEAQ (reference sequence). The length of the CDR3 is 13 residues. The DNA of the CDR3 is TGTGCCAGCAGCTTAGGGGGGATGGAGACCCAGTACTTC. Its translation: CASSLGGMETQYF.

The V call is TRBV7-9, the J call TRBJ2-3, with D possibly TRBD1 on 6 matching bases. Germline CDR1 and CDR2: SEHNR and FQNEAQ (reference sequence). V was shortened by 5 bases and J by 3 bases, with 18 bases between the two germline ends. This CDR3 spans 16 amino acids. This CDR3 is CASSQNRVTRTDTQYF. In DNA, the CDR3 is TGTGCCAGCAGCCAGAACAGGGTAACTAGGACAGATACGCAGTATTTT. The variable domain in full, with the rest retrieved from reference TRBV7-9 and TRBJ2-3, is DTGVSQNPRHKITKRGQNVTFRCDPISEHNRLYWYRQTLGQGPEFLTYFQNEAQLEKSRLLSDRFSAERPKGSFSTLEIQRTEQGDSAMYLCASSQNRVTRTDTQYFGPGTRLTVL.

The chain couples TRBV7-6 to TRBJ2-2; TRBD2 matches 8 bases. CDR1 is SGHVS, CDR2 FNYEAQ, per germline. The trim removed 1 base at V and 5 bases at J, leaving 9 bases unmatched. The CDR3 is 17 amino acids. This CDR3 reads CASSLEGLAGRTGELFF. The CDR3 nucleotides read TGTGCCAGCAGCTTAGAAGGCTTAGCGGGGAGGACCGGGGAGCTGTTTTTT. The variable domain in full, with the rest retrieved from reference TRBV7-6 and TRBJ2-2, is GAGVSQSPRYKVTKRGQDVALRCDPISGHVSLYWYRQALGQGPEFLTYFNYEAQQDKSGLPNDRFSAERPEGSISTLTIQRTEQRDSAMYRCASSLEGLAGRTGELFFGEGSRLTVL.